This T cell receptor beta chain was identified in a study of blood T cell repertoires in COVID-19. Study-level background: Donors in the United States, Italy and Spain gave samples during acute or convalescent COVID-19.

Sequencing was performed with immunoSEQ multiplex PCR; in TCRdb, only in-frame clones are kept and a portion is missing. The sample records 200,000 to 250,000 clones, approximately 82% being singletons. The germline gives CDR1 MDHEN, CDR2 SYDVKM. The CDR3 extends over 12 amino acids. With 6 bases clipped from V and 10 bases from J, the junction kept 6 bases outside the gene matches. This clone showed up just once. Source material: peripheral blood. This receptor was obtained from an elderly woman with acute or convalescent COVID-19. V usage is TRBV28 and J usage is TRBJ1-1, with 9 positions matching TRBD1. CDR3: CASSVQGARAFF. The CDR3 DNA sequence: TGTGCCAGCAGCGTACAGGGGGCTCGAGCTTTCTTT.